These T cell receptor beta chains were read from a single sample in a study of blood T cell repertoires in COVID-19. Generated by immunoSEQ multiplex PCR, the TCRdb table keeps only in-frame clones and is missing some. The sample has roughly 180,000 clones, around 94% seen once. Sequencing was done on a sample of peripheral blood. Receptors were obtained from a young man with COVID-19, enrolled during active disease. CDR3s include the opening cysteine and the closing phenylalanine or tryptophan. The order of the fields is J gene, V gene, CDR3 protein.

j_gene: TRBJ1-1; v_gene: TRBV30; CDR3aa: CAWSAGQGANTEAFF
j_gene: TRBJ2-7; v_gene: TRBV5-1; CDR3aa: CASSPGTSGEEQYF
j_gene: TRBJ2-5; v_gene: TRBV27; CDR3aa: CASSFYPSSGETQYF
j_gene: TRBJ2-2; v_gene: TRBV15; CDR3aa: CATSRDWMAGAGELFF
j_gene: TRBJ2-5; v_gene: TRBV20-1; CDR3aa: CSASGAGGQETQYF
j_gene: TRBJ2-5; v_gene: TRBV2; CDR3aa: CASSALAGEAETQYF
j_gene: TRBJ1-2; v_gene: TRBV11-2; CDR3aa: CASRRLGTDGGYTF
j_gene: TRBJ2-7; v_gene: TRBV27; CDR3aa: CASSLSPGQGAGEQYF
j_gene: TRBJ1-2; v_gene: TRBV7-9; CDR3aa: CASSIRDTGRGYTF
j_gene: TRBJ2-1; v_gene: TRBV18; CDR3aa: CASSSLSGVDEQFF
j_gene: TRBJ1-1; v_gene: TRBV25-1; CDR3aa: CASSERTGPFNTEAFF
j_gene: TRBJ1-3; v_gene: TRBV11-2; CDR3aa: CASSFALAGVDPGNTIYF
j_gene: TRBJ1-1; v_gene: TRBV9; CDR3aa: CASSVGTGGRTEAFF
j_gene: TRBJ1-5; v_gene: TRBV6-5; CDR3aa: CASMSPGGNQPQHF
j_gene: TRBJ1-2; v_gene: TRBV19; CDR3aa: CASSSDRGGDYGYTF
j_gene: TRBJ1-2; v_gene: TRBV3-1/TRBV3-2; CDR3aa: CASSHRTHGILYGYTF
j_gene: TRBJ1-5; v_gene: TRBV6-5; CDR3aa: CASSYSGQLNQPQHF
j_gene: TRBJ2-1; v_gene: TRBV5-4; CDR3aa: CASSLEFSAGGLLEFF
j_gene: TRBJ1-5; v_gene: TRBV30; CDR3aa: CAWSPAGNQPQHF
j_gene: TRBJ2-7; v_gene: TRBV5-1; CDR3aa: CASSAQPGQFDPLTYEQYF
j_gene: TRBJ2-2; v_gene: TRBV5-4; CDR3aa: CASTLQPSGVGGELFF
j_gene: TRBJ2-5; v_gene: TRBV6-5; CDR3aa: CASRGTSGDLNF
j_gene: TRBJ1-1; v_gene: TRBV15; CDR3aa: CATSRDPQVNTEAFF
j_gene: TRBJ2-7; v_gene: TRBV13; CDR3aa: CASSGTTGQPYEQYF
j_gene: TRBJ1-4; v_gene: TRBV6-5; CDR3aa: CASSPTRVNEKLFF
j_gene: TRBJ2-1; v_gene: TRBV7-9; CDR3aa: CASSKMGTGDEQFF
j_gene: TRBJ1-3; v_gene: TRBV6-5; CDR3aa: CASSYSEGLGNTIYF
j_gene: TRBJ2-3; v_gene: TRBV10-2; CDR3aa: CASQRWGGPGTDTQYF
j_gene: TRBJ2-7; v_gene: TRBV7-3; CDR3aa: CASSPSGGAGYEQYF
j_gene: TRBJ2-7; v_gene: TRBV25-1; CDR3aa: CASTPGTYEQYF
j_gene: TRBJ1-2; v_gene: TRBV5-1; CDR3aa: CASSLTLQGAGGYTF
j_gene: TRBJ2-2; v_gene: TRBV15; CDR3aa: CATSTRDTGELFF
j_gene: TRBJ2-2; v_gene: TRBV19; CDR3aa: CASSFPATGQGGTPGSCFF
j_gene: TRBJ1-2; v_gene: TRBV10-2; CDR3aa: CASSELGRGLSGYTF
j_gene: TRBJ2-5; v_gene: TRBV9; CDR3aa: CASSVGGSGGPQETQYF
j_gene: TRBJ1-2; v_gene: TRBV19; CDR3aa: CASSIGGEPYGYTF
j_gene: TRBJ2-7; v_gene: TRBV7-9; CDR3aa: CASSAGEGGFDEQYF
j_gene: TRBJ2-3; v_gene: TRBV5-1; CDR3aa: CASSLPGQGADTQYF
j_gene: TRBJ2-1; v_gene: TRBV3-1/TRBV3-2; CDR3aa: CASSQDYGASYNEQFF
j_gene: TRBJ2-3; v_gene: TRBV7-3; CDR3aa: CASSRGGLGGQERDTQYF
j_gene: TRBJ1-6; v_gene: TRBV5-1; CDR3aa: CASSLEEGDYNSPLHF
j_gene: TRBJ1-2; v_gene: TRBV7-9; CDR3aa: CASSYAAERTGYTF
j_gene: TRBJ2-1; v_gene: TRBV2; CDR3aa: CASSDSNEQFF
j_gene: TRBJ1-2; v_gene: TRBV19; CDR3aa: CASSIARIGYGYTF
j_gene: TRBJ1-5; v_gene: TRBV30; CDR3aa: CAWDLQGNGNQPQHF
j_gene: TRBJ2-2; v_gene: TRBV10-3; CDR3aa: CAISVRTGDTGELFF
j_gene: TRBJ2-7; v_gene: TRBV5-1; CDR3aa: CASSLYRGSYEQYF
j_gene: TRBJ1-1; v_gene: TRBV20-1; CDR3aa: CSASRDSMNTEAFF
j_gene: TRBJ1-5; v_gene: TRBV30; CDR3aa: CAWSSPDFPAGNQPQHF
j_gene: TRBJ2-1; v_gene: TRBV18; CDR3aa: CASSPPAGGPGEQFF
j_gene: TRBJ1-1; v_gene: TRBV12-5; CDR3aa: CASGLGQVGAEAFF
j_gene: TRBJ2-6; v_gene: TRBV7-2; CDR3aa: CASSKEGRANVLTF